These T cell receptor beta chains were read from a single sample in a study of blood T cell repertoires in COVID-19. Profiling relied on immunoSEQ multiplex PCR, and the TCRdb table lists in-frame clones only, not all of them. Of roughly 250,000 clones detected, roughly 82% appear once; the ten largest clones hold about 5.3%. Sequencing input: peripheral blood. All receptors come from a woman older than 75 with active or convalescent COVID-19. The CDR3 runs from the conserved cysteine through the conserved F or W. Each record gives: V gene, J gene, D gene, CDR3 protein. A D gene is named only where the DNA matches it firmly.

V: TRBV30
J: TRBJ1-1
D: TRBD1
CDR3: CAWKNGQGWAEAFF

V: TRBV14
J: TRBJ2-3
D: TRBD2
CDR3: CASSQVASGAGDTQYF

V: TRBV4-2
J: TRBJ2-1
D: TRBD1
CDR3: CASSARDSTYNEQFF

V: TRBV6-5
J: TRBJ2-7
D: .
CDR3: CASRTSFYEQYF

V: TRBV2
J: TRBJ2-3
D: TRBD2
CDR3: CASEPLAGLAVSDTQYF

V: TRBV7-8
J: TRBJ2-7
D: .
CDR3: CASTTTRQGVNYEQYF

V: TRBV4-1
J: TRBJ1-2
D: .
CDR3: CASSPGLKGRLRDGYTF

V: TRBV28
J: TRBJ2-3
D: .
CDR3: CASSSGSSTDTQYF

V: TRBV9
J: TRBJ2-3
D: .
CDR3: CASSVAPGSTDTQYF

V: TRBV6-5
J: TRBJ2-7
D: .
CDR3: CASSLRQPIHEQYF

V: TRBV6-1
J: TRBJ1-5
D: TRBD1
CDR3: CASTQDRAGQPQHF

V: TRBV25-1
J: TRBJ2-7
D: .
CDR3: CASTRGSEQYF

V: TRBV10-3
J: TRBJ2-6
D: .
CDR3: CAISRERQNSGANVLTF

V: TRBV6-5
J: TRBJ1-4
D: .
CDR3: CASSKTGPNEKLFF

V: TRBV29-1
J: TRBJ2-3
D: .
CDR3: CSGLKSGTDTQYF

V: TRBV4-1
J: TRBJ1-2
D: .
CDR3: CASSQVQANSYGYTF

V: TRBV3-1/TRBV3-2
J: TRBJ2-2
D: .
CDR3: CASSKTSPAGELFF

V: TRBV25-1
J: TRBJ2-1
D: .
CDR3: CASSDPIYNEQFF

V: TRBV15
J: TRBJ1-5
D: TRBD1
CDR3: CATSTKGQYSNQPQHF

V: TRBV5-1
J: TRBJ2-1
D: .
CDR3: CASSVPGTNNEQFF

V: TRBV4-1
J: TRBJ1-4
D: .
CDR3: CASSQEGARGAREKLFF

V: TRBV3-1/TRBV3-2
J: TRBJ1-1
D: TRBD1
CDR3: CASSQTDRGNTEAFF

V: TRBV5-6
J: TRBJ2-7
D: .
CDR3: CASSSQKGQYRSYEQYF

V: TRBV2
J: TRBJ2-7
D: .
CDR3: CASSASGPTYEQYF

V: TRBV19
J: TRBJ1-1
D: .
CDR3: CASSRITGTEAFF

V: TRBV10-3
J: TRBJ1-2
D: .
CDR3: CAVRREMNYYGYTF

V: TRBV28
J: TRBJ2-7
D: TRBD2
CDR3: CASSFGGSTGEQYF

V: TRBV24-1
J: TRBJ2-3
D: .
CDR3: CATSDLGATDTQYF

V: TRBV2
J: TRBJ2-2
D: TRBD1
CDR3: CASSESTRTGVGELFF

V: TRBV4-1
J: TRBJ1-2
D: .
CDR3: CASSQERTGYGYTF

V: TRBV19
J: TRBJ1-5
D: TRBD1
CDR3: CASSTYAGTGNQPQHF

V: TRBV11-2
J: TRBJ2-1
D: .
CDR3: CASSAQSMSVQFF

V: TRBV5-1
J: TRBJ2-7
D: .
CDR3: CASSLGAEGEQYF

V: TRBV9
J: TRBJ1-2
D: .
CDR3: CASSAGNTYGYTF